This T cell receptor (beta chain) is drawn from a study of T cells in Graves' hyperthyroidism and ophthalmopathy. Study-level points and caveats: Blood also held most thyroid clonotypes expanded beyond 0.001.

Reasons for excluding patients were uncontrolled infection, other autoimmune disease, pregnancy or lactation. PBMCs were collected from a roughly 9.7 ml volume of fresh peripheral blood. Template material for amplifying TCR beta CDR3 regions consisted of RNA transcripts. With the HTBI primer set, the TCR CDR3 went through a first round of RT-PCR. TCRdb passed the multiplex PCR reads through MiXCR, listing each CDR3 protein once. The sample yields some 700,000 distinct CDR3 sequences, 17% seen once. This clonotype was found many times. Its target is unknown. The CDR3 runs to 14 residues. Germline loops: CDR1 SEHNR, CDR2 FQNEAQ (reference sequence). V gave up 7 bases and J gave up 1 base, with 13 bases separating them.

The gene calls are TRBV7-9 and TRBJ1-1; tentative D call: TRBD1 (6 bases). The origin of this receptor is a man aged 45-65 years with Graves' hyperthyroidism. Sequenced sample: blood. DNA for the CDR3: TGTGCCAGCAACCGAGACAGGTGGAACACTGAAGCTTTCTTT. This sequence encodes CASNRDRWNTEAFF.